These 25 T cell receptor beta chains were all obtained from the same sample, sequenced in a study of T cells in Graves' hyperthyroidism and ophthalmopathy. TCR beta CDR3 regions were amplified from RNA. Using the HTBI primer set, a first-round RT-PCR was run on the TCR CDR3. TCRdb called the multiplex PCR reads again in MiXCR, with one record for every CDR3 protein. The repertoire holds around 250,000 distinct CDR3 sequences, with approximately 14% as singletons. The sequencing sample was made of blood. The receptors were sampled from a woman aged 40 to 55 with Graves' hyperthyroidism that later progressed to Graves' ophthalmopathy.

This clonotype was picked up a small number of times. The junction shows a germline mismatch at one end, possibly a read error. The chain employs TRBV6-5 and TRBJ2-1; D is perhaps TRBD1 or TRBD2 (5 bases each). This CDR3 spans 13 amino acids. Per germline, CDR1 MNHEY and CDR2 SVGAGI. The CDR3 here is CASSDSGLGEQFF. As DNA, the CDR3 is TGTGCCAGCAGTGACTCGGGGCTTGGTGAGCAGTTCTTC.

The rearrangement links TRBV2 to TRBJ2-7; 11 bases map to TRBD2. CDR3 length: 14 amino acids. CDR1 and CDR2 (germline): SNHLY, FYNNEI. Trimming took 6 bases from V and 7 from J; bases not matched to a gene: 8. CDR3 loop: CASRRLAGSREQYF. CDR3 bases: TGTGCCAGCAGGCGACTAGCGGGATCGAGGGAGCAGTACTTC.

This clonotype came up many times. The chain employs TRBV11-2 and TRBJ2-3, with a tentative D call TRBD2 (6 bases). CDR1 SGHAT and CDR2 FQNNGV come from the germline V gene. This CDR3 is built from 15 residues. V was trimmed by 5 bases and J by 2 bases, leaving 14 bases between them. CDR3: CASSGGTAITDTQYF. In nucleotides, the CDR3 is TGTGCCAGCAGCGGGGGGACGGCCATCACAGATACGCAGTATTTT.

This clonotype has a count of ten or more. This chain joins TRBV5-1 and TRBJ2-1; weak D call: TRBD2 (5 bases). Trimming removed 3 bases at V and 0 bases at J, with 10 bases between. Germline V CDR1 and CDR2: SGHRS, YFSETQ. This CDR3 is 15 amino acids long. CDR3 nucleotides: TGCGCCAGCAGCTCGCTAGCTGGCTCCTACAATGAGCAGTTCTTC. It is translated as CASSSLAGSYNEQFF.

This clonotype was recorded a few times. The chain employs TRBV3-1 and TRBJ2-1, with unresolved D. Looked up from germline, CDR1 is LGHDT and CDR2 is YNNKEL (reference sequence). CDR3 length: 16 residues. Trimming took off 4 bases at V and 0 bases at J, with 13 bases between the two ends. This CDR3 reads CASSLPLGPSYNEQFF. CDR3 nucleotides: TGTGCCAGCAGCCTACCCTTGGGCCCCTCCTACAATGAGCAGTTCTTC.

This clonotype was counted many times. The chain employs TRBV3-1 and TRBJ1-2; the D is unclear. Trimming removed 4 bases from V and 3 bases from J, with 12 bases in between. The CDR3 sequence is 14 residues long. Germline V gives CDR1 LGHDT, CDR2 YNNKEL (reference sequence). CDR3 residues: CASSPFGDYYGYTF. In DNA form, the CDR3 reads TGTGCCAGCAGCCCCTTTGGGGATTACTATGGCTACACCTTC.

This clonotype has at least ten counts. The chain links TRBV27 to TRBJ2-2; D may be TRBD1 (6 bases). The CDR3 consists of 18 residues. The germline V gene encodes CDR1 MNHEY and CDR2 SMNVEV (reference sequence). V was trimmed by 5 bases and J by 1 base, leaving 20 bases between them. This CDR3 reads CASSPPRLPQGNTGELFF. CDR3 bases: TGTGCCAGCAGTCCACCTCGACTGCCACAGGGGAACACCGGGGAGCTGTTTTTT.

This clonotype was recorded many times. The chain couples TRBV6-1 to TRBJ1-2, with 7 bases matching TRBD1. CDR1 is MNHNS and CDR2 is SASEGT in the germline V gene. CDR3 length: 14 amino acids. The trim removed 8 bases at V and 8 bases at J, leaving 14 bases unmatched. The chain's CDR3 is CASSSPDRLAGYTF. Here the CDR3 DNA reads TGTGCCAGCTCATCTCCGGACAGGTTGGCAGGCTACACCTTC.

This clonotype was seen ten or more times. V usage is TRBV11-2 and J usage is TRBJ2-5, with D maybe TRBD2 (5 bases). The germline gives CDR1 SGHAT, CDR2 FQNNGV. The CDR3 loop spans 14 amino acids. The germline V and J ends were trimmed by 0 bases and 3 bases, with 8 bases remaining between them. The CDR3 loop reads CASSLDPAEETQYF. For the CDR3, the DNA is TGTGCCAGCAGCTTAGATCCAGCGGAAGAGACCCAGTACTTC.

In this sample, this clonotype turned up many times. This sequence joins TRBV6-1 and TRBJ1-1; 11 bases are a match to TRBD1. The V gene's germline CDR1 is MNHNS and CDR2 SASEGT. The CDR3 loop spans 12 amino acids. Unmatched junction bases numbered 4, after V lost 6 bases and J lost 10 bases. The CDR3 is CASSGQGARAFF. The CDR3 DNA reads TGTGCCAGCAGCGGACAGGGGGCTCGAGCTTTCTTT.

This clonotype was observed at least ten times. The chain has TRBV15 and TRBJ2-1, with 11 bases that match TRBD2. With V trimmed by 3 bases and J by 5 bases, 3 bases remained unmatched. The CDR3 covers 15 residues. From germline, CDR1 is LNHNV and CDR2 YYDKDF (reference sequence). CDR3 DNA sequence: TGTGCCACCAGCAGTAGCGGGAGGGCCGACAATGAGCAGTTCTTC. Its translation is CATSSSGRADNEQFF.

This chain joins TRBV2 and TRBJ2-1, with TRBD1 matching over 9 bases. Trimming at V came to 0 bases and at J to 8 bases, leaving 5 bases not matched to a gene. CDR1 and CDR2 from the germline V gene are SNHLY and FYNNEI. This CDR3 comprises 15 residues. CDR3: CASSEAQGAFDEQFF. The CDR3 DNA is TGTGCCAGCAGTGAAGCACAGGGGGCGTTCGATGAGCAGTTCTTC.

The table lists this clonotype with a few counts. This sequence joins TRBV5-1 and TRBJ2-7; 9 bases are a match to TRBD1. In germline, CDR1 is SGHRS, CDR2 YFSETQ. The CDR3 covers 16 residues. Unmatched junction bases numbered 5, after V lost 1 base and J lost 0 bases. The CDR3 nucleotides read TGCGCCAGCAGCTTGTGGGGACAGGGCCTCTCCTACGAGCAGTACTTC. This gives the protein CASSLWGQGLSYEQYF.

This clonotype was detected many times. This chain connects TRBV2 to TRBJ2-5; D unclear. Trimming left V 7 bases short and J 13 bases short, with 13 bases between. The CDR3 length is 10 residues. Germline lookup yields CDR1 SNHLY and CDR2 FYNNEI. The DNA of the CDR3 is TGTGCCAGCATCGGCCTCGAAGGGTACTTC. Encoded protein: CASIGLEGYF.

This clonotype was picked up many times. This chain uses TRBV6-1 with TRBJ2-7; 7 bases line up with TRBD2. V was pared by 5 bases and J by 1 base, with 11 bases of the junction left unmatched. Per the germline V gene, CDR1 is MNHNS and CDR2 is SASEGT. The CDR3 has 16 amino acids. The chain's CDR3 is CASSSRAGVESYEQYF. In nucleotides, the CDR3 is TGTGCCAGCAGTTCCCGGGCGGGAGTAGAGTCCTACGAGCAGTACTTC.

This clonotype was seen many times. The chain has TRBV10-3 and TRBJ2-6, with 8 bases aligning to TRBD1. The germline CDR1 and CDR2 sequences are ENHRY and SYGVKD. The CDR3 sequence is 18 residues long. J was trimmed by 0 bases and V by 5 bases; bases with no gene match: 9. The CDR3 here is CAISPGTGGLSGANVLTF. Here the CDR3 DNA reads TGTGCCATCAGTCCCGGGACAGGAGGCCTCTCTGGGGCCAACGTCCTGACTTTC.

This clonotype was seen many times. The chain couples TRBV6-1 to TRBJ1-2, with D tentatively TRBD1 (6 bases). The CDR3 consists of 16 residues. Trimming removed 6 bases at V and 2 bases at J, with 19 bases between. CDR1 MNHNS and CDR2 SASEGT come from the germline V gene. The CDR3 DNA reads TGTGCCAGCAGCAACCGTACAGGAAGGGGGAACTATGGCTACACCTTC. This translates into CASSNRTGRGNYGYTF.

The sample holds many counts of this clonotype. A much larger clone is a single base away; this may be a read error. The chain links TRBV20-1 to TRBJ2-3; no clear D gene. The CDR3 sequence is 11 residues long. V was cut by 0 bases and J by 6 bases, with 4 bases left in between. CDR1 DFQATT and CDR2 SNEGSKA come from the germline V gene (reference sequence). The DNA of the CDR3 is TGCAGTGCTAGAGAGTGGGATACGCAGTATTTT. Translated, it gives CSAREWDTQYF.

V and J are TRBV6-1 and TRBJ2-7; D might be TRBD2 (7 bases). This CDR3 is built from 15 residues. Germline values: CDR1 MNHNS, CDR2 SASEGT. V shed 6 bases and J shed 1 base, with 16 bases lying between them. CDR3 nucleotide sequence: TGTGCCAGCAGACCACCCGGGGGGCCATCCTACGAGCAGTACTTC. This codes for CASRPPGGPSYEQYF.

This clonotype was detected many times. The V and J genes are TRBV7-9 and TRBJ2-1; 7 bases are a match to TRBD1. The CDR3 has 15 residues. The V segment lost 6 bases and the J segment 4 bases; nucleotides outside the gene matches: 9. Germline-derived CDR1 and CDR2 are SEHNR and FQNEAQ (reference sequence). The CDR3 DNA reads TGTGCCAGCAGTTCACAGGGGAATCGGTACAATGAGCAGTTCTTC. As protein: CASSSQGNRYNEQFF. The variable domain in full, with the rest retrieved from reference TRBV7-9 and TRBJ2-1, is DTGVSQNPRHKITKRGQNVTFRCDPISEHNRLYWYRQTLGQGPEFLTYFQNEAQLEKSRLLSDRFSAERPKGSFSTLEIQRTEQGDSAMYLCASSSQGNRYNEQFFGPGTRLTVL.

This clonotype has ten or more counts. This CDR3 is CASREGTATYNEQFF. Written as DNA, the CDR3 is TGTGCCAGCAGGGAAGGGACAGCTACCTACAATGAGCAGTTCTTC. The V and J genes are TRBV9 and TRBJ2-1, with 7 bases identical to TRBD1. V dropped 5 bases and J dropped 2; count of bases not matched to a gene: 7. From germline, CDR1 is SGDLS and CDR2 YYNGEE. The CDR3 spans 15 residues. Together with reference TRBV9 and TRBJ2-1, the CDR3 gives the full variable domain: DSGVTQTPKHLITATGQRVTLRCSPRSGDLSVYWYQQSLDQGLQFLIQYYNGEERAKGNILERFSAQQFPDLHSELNLSSLELGDSALYFCASREGTATYNEQFFGPGTRLTVL.

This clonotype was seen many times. This chain's CDR3 is CASSLFSGFNYEQYF. The CDR3 coding sequence is TGTGCCAGCAGTTTATTTTCAGGTTTCAACTACGAGCAGTACTTC. The V call is TRBV27, the J call TRBJ2-7, with D unresolved. The V end lost 1 base, the J end lost 3 bases, and 13 bases lay between the germline ends. Looked up from germline, CDR1 is MNHEY and CDR2 is SMNVEV (reference sequence). The CDR3 runs 15 residues.

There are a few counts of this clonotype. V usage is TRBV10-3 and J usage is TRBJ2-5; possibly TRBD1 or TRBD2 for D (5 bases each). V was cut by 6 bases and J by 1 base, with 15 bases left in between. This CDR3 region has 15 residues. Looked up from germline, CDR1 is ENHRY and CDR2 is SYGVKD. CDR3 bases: TGTGCCATCAGCGGACACTCCGGGACCCAAGAGACCCAGTACTTC. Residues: CAISGHSGTQETQYF.

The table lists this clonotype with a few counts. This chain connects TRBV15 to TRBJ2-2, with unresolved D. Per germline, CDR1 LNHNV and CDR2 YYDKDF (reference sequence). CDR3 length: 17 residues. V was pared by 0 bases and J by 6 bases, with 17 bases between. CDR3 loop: CATSRERVQVLAGELFF. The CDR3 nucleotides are TGTGCCACCAGCAGAGAAAGGGTTCAGGTCCTGGCCGGGGAGCTGTTTTTT.

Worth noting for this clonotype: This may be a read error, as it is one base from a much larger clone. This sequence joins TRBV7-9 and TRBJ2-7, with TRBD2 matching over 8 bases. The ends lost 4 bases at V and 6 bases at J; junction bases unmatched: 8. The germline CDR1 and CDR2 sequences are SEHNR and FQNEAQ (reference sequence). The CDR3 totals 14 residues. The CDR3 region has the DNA TGTGCCAGCAGCTCTACGACTAGCGTGAGCGAGCAGTACTTC. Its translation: CASSSTTSVSEQYF.